This TCR beta chain was sequenced for a study of glioma-infiltrating T cells. Study-wide results and limits: Non-neoplastic patients had below-expected tissue-blood divergence, while all gliomas exceeded expectation.

On this clonotype itself: The antigen remains unidentified.

Germline CDR1 LNHNV, CDR2 YYDKDF (reference sequence). Trimming stripped 0 bases from V and 0 bases from J, with 8 bases between. This CDR3 has 15 amino acids. TCR alpha and beta CDR3 regions were amplified from RNA using iRepertoire nested multiplex PCR. Tissue mRNA or PBMC total RNA, about 85-400 ng, went into one-step reverse transcription and amplification. Via MiXCR, TCRdb re-called the multiplex PCR reads, giving one row per CDR3 protein. The sample lists some 90,000 distinct CDR3 sequences, roughly 37% occurring once. Sequencing was done on a sample of glioma tissue, nonneoplastic brain tissue, or PBMCs (not recorded which). This TCR came from a human donor with low-grade glioma or glioblastoma, undergoing nonglioma brain surgery, or in good health (not recorded which). This chain joins TRBV15 and TRBJ1-2; D is undetermined. In nucleotides, the CDR3 is TGTGCCACCAGCAGAGAGTCTTTCCCTAACTATGGCTACACCTTC. It yields the protein CATSRESFPNYGYTF.